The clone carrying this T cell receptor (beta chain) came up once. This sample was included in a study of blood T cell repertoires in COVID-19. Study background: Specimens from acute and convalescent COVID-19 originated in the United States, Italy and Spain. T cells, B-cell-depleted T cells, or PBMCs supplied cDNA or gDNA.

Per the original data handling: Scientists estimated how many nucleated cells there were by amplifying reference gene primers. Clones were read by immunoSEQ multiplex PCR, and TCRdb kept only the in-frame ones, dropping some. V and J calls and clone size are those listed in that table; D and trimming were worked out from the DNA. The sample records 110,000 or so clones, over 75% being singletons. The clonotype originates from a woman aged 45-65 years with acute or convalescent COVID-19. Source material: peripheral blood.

CDR3 in amino acids: CASSRGTSGGYNEQFF. The CDR3 coding sequence is TGTGCCAGCAGCCGAGGGACTAGCGGGGGGTACAATGAGCAGTTCTTC. V and J are TRBV5-4 and TRBJ2-1; the match to TRBD2 covers 15 bases. With V trimmed by 4 bases and J by 4 bases, 3 bases remained unmatched. CDR1 is SGHNT and CDR2 is YYREEE in the germline V gene (reference sequence). This CDR3 spans 16 amino acids.